The source of this T cell receptor (beta chain) is a study of identical twins. The table lists this clonotype with many counts. Each CDR3 protein is one row after TCRdb ran MiXCR on the 5' RACE reads. The table shows about 340,000 distinct CDR3 sequences, with roughly an eighth occurring only once. The length of the CDR3 is 15 residues. The V end was cut by 7 bases, the J end by 5 bases, with 18 bases between. The same data also went into a second study, on yellow fever vaccine responses in identical twins.

The sequence came from a woman in her late teens or twenties in good health. Sequencing was done on a sample of CD8+ T cells sorted from blood. V gene TRBV12-3 or TRBV12-4 combines with J gene TRBJ2-1; D is uncertain. CDR3 sequence (DNA): TGTGCCAGCATGGACCTCGAAACATCTAACAATGAGCAGTTCTTC. Protein sequence: CASMDLETSNNEQFF.